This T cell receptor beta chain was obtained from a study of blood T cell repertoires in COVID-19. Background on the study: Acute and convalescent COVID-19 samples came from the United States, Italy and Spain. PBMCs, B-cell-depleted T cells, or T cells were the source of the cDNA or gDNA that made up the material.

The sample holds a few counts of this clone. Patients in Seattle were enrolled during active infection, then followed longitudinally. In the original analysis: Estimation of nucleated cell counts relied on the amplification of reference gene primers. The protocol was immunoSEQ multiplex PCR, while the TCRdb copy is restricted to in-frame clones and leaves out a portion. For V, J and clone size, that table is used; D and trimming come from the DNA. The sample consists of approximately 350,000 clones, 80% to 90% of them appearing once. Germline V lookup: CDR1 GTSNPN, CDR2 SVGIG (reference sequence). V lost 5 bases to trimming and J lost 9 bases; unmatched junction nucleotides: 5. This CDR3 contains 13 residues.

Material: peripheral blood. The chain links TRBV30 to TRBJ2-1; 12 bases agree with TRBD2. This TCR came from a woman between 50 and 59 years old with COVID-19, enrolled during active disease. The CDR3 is CAWGLAGGGEQFF. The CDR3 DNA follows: TGTGCCTGGGGCCTAGCGGGAGGGGGTGAGCAGTTCTTC.